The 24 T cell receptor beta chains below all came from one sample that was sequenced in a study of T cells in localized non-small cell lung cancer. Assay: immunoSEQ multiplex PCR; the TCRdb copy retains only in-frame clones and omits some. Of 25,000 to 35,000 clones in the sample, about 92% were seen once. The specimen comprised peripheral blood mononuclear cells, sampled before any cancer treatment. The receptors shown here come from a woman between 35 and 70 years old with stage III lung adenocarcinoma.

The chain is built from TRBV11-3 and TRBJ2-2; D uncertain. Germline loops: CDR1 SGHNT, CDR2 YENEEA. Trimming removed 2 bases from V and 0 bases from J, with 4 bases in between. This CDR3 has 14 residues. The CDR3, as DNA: TGTGCCAGCAGCTTAACGTCGAACACCGGGGAGCTGTTTTTT. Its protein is CASSLTSNTGELFF.

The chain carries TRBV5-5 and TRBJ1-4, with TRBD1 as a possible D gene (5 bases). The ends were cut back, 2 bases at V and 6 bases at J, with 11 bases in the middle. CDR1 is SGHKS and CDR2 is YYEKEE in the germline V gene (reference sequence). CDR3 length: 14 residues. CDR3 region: CASSFATDYEKLFF. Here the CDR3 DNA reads TGTGCCAGCAGCTTCGCGACAGATTATGAAAAACTGTTTTTT.

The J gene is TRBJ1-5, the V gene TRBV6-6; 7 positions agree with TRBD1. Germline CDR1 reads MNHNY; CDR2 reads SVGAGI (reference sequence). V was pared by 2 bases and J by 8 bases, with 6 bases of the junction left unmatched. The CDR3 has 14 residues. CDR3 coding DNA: TGTGCCAGCAGTTACCCCGAAGGGACAGAGCCCCAGCATTTT. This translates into CASSYPEGTEPQHF.

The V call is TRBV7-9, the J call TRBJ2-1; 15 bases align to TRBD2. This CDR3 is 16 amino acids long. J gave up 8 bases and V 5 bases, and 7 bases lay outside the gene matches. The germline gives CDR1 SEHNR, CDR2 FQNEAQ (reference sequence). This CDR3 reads CASSLGLAGGIDEQFF. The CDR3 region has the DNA TGTGCCAGCAGCCTCGGACTAGCGGGAGGGATCGATGAGCAGTTCTTC. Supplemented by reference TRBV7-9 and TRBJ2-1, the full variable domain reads DTGVSQNPRHKITKRGQNVTFRCDPISEHNRLYWYRQTLGQGPEFLTYFQNEAQLEKSRLLSDRFSAERPKGSFSTLEIQRTEQGDSAMYLCASSLGLAGGIDEQFFGPGTRLTVL.

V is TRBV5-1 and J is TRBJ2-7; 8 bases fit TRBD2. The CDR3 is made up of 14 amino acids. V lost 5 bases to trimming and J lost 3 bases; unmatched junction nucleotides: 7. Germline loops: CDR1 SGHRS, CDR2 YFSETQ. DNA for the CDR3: TGCGCCAGCAGGAGGAGCGGGGGCTACTACGAGCAGTACTTC. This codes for CASRRSGGYYEQYF.

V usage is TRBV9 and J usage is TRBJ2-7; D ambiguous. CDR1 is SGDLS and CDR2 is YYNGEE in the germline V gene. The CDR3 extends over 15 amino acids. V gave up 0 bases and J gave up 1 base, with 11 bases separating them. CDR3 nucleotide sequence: TGTGCCAGCAGCGTAGATACTCAAGGTTCCTACGAGCAGTACTTC. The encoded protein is CASSVDTQGSYEQYF. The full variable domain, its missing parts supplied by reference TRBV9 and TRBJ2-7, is DSGVTQTPKHLITATGQRVTLRCSPRSGDLSVYWYQQSLDQGLQFLIQYYNGEERAKGNILERFSAQQFPDLHSELNLSSLELGDSALYFCASSVDTQGSYEQYFGPGTRLTVT.

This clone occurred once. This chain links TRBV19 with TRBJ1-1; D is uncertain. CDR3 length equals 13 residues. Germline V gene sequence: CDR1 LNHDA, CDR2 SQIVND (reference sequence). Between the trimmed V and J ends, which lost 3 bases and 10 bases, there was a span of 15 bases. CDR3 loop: CASSIEGGRAAFF. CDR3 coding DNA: TGTGCCAGTAGTATCGAGGGTGGGAGAGCAGCTTTCTTT.

The CDR3 nucleotides read TGTGCCAGCAGATCCGACAGGTGGGGAAACATTCAGTACTTC. Protein sequence: CASRSDRWGNIQYF. The chain combines TRBV6-6 with TRBJ2-4, with D perhaps TRBD1 (6 bases). Germline V gene data show CDR1 as MNHNY and CDR2 as SVGAGI (reference sequence). Deletions cut 6 bases from V and 6 bases from J, with 15 bases between. CDR3 length equals 14 residues.

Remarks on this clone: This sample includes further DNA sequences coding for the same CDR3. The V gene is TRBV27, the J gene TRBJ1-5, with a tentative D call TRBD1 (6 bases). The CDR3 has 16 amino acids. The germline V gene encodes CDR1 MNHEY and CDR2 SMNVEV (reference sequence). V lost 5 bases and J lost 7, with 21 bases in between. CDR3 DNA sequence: TGTGCCAGCAGTCCACTGGGGGGGGGCGCAGGGCAGCCCCAGCATTTT. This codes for CASSPLGGGAGQPQHF.

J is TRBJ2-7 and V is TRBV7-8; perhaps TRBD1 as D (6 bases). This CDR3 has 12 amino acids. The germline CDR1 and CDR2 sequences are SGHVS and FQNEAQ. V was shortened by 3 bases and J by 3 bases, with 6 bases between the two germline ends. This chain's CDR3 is CASSLTGYEQYF. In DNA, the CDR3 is TGTGCCAGCAGCTTGACAGGCTACGAGCAGTACTTC.

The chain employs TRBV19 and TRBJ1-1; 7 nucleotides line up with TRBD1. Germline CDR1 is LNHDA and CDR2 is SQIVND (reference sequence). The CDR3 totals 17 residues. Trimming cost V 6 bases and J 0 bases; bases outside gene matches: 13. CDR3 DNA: TGTGCCAGTAGGGGGAGAGGACAGGCCCCTTTGAACACTGAAGCTTTCTTT. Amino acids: CASRGRGQAPLNTEAFF.

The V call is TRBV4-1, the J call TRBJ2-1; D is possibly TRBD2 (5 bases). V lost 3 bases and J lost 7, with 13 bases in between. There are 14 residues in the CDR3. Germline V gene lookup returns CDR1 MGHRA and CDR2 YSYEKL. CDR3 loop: CASSHSGKRNEQFF. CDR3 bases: TGCGCCAGCAGCCACTCCGGGAAAAGGAATGAGCAGTTCTTC.

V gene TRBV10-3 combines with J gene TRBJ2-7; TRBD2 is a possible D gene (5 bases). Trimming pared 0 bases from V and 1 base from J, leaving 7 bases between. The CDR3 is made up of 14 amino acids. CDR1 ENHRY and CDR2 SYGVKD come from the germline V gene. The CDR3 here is CAISESGNSYEQYF. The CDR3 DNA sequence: TGTGCCATCAGTGAGTCCGGGAATTCCTACGAGCAGTACTTC.

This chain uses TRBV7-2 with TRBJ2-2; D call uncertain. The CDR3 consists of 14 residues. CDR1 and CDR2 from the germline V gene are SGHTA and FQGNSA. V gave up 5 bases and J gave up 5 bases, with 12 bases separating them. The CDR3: CASSPGGGTGELFF. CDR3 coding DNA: TGTGCCAGCAGCCCGGGTGGCGGAACCGGGGAGCTGTTTTTT.

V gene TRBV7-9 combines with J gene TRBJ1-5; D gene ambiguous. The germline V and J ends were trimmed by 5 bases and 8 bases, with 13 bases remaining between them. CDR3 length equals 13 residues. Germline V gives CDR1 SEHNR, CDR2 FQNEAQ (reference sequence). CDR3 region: CASSPAVGEPQHF. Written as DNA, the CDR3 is TGTGCCAGCAGCCCGGCGGTTGGGGAGCCCCAGCATTTT.

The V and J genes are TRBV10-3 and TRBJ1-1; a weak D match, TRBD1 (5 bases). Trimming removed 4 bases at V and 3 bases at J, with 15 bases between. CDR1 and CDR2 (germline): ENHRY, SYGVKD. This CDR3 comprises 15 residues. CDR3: CAISGGPSHYTEAFF. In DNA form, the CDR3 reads TGTGCCATCAGTGGGGGACCTTCCCACTACACTGAAGCTTTCTTT.

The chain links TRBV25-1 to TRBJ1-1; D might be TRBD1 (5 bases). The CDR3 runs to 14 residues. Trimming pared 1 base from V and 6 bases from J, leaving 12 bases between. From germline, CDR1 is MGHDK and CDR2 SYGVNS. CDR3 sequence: CASSELGPRAEAFF. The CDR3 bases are TGTGCCAGCAGTGAATTGGGACCCCGGGCTGAAGCTTTCTTT.

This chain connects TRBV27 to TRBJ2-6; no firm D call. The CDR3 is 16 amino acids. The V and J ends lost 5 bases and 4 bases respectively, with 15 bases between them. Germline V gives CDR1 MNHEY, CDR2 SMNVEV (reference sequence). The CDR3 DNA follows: TGTGCCAGCAGTACCTACAGTATCCTCGGGGCCAACGTCCTGACTTTC. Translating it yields CASSTYSILGANVLTF.

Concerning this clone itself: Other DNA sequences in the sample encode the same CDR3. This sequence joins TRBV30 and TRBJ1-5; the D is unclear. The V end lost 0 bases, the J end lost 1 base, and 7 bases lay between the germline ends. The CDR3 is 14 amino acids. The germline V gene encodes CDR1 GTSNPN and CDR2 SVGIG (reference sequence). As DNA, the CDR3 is TGTGCCTGGAGTGTACTAGCAAGCAATCAGCCCCAGCATTTT. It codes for CAWSVLASNQPQHF.

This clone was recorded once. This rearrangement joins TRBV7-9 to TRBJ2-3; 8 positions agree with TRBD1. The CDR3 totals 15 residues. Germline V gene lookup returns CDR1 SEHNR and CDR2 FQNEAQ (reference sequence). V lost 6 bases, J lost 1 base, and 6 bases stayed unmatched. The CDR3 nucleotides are TGTGCCAGCAGGACAGGGGATTCCGGCACAGATACGCAGTATTTT. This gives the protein CASRTGDSGTDTQYF.

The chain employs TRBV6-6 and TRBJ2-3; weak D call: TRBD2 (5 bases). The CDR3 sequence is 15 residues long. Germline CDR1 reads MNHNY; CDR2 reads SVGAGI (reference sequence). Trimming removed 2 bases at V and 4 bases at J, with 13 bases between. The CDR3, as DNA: TGTGCCAGCAGTTACATCGGGGTTGAGGCAGATACGCAGTATTTT. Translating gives CASSYIGVEADTQYF.

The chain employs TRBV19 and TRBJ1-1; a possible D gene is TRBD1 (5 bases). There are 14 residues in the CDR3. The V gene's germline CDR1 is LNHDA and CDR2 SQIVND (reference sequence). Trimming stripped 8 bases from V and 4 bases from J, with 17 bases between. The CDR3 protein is CASSPGGAATEAFF. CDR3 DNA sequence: TGTGCCAGTTCGCCGGGGGGAGCAGCCACTGAAGCTTTCTTT.

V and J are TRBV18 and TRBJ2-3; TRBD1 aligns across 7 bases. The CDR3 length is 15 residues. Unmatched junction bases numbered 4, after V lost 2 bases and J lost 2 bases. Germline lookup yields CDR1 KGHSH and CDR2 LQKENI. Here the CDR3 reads CASSPVTGLTDTQYF. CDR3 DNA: TGTGCCAGCTCACCAGTGACAGGGCTCACAGATACGCAGTATTTT.

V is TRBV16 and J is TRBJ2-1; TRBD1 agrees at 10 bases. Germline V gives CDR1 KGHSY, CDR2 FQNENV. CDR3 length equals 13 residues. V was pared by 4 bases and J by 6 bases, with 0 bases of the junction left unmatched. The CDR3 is CASSRDRGNEQFF. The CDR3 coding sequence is TGTGCCAGCAGCCGGGACAGGGGCAATGAGCAGTTCTTC.